Shown below are 21 T cell receptor beta chains from a single sample sequenced in a study of PD-1 blockade in classical Hodgkin lymphoma. Every patient was affected by relapse after autologous stem cell transplantation, while exposure to brentuximab vedotin was not uniform. Using immunoSEQ multiplex PCR, the repertoire was profiled, and TCRdb retains in-frame clones only, with some absent. The sample shows about 97,000 clones, over 80% of them seen only once. This specimen was peripheral blood mononuclear cells (PBMCs), taken at baseline. These receptors all come from a human donor with classical Hodgkin lymphoma.

The chain joins TRBV19 to TRBJ2-1; possible D gene TRBD1, 6 bases. The CDR3 is made up of 16 amino acids. The V gene lost 3 bases and the J gene lost 0 bases, with 12 bases spanning the gap. CDR1 is LNHDA, CDR2 SQIVND, per germline (reference sequence). The CDR3 DNA is TGTGCCAGTAGTATGGGGGCGGAAGTCTCCTACAATGAGCAGTTCTTC. Residues: CASSMGAEVSYNEQFF.

The chain links TRBV4-1 to TRBJ2-1, with 13 nucleotides matching TRBD2. V was pared by 0 bases and J by 6 bases, with 2 bases of the junction left unmatched. Germline assignment: CDR1 MGHRA and CDR2 YSYEKL. The CDR3 spans 16 residues. CDR3 sequence reads: CASSQELAGGFNEQFF. In nucleotides, the CDR3 is TGCGCCAGCAGCCAAGAACTAGCGGGAGGGTTCAATGAGCAGTTCTTC.

The chain has TRBV19 and TRBJ2-1; D is uncertain. CDR1 LNHDA and CDR2 SQIVND come from the germline V gene (reference sequence). Deletions cut 3 bases from V and 6 bases from J, with 12 bases between. The CDR3 has 14 amino acids. Here the CDR3 DNA reads TGTGCCAGTAGTATGGGTCTAGTTGTCAATGAGCAGTTCTTC. Translation gives CASSMGLVVNEQFF.

This clone was picked up one time. This rearrangement joins TRBV19 to TRBJ1-5; 7 positions match TRBD1. Germline V gene data show CDR1 as LNHDA and CDR2 as SQIVND (reference sequence). V was clipped by 1 base and J by 2 bases; unmatched bases: 2. The CDR3 runs 15 residues. DNA of the CDR3: TGTGCCAGTAGTATAGGAGACAGGGGCAATCAGCCCCAGCATTTT. It encodes CASSIGDRGNQPQHF.

A note on this clone: Other DNA sequences of this sample code for an identical CDR3. This chain uses TRBV7-8 with TRBJ2-7, with no clear D. In germline, CDR1 is SGHVS, CDR2 FQNEAQ. CDR3 length: 14 residues. V was clipped by 2 bases and J by 2 bases, with 10 bases between them. CDR3 loop: CASSLRAPTYEQYF. In nucleotides, the CDR3 is TGTGCCAGCAGCTTACGGGCTCCGACCTACGAGCAGTACTTC.

The rearrangement links TRBV28 to TRBJ2-1; 7 bases are a match to TRBD2. With 6 bases clipped from V and 4 bases from J, the junction kept 6 bases outside the gene matches. Germline-derived CDR1 and CDR2 are MDHEN and SYDVKM. The CDR3 is 14 residues long. For the CDR3, the DNA is TGTGCCAGCAGGATGACTAGCCCTTACAATGAGCAGTTCTTC. It specifies CASRMTSPYNEQFF.

The table lists this clone with a few counts. J is TRBJ1-1 and V is TRBV7-2, with a possible D match to TRBD1 (5 bases). The CDR3 spans 14 residues. V gave up 8 bases and J gave up 4 bases, with 17 bases separating them. CDR1 SGHTA and CDR2 FQGNSA come from the germline V gene. The CDR3 DNA is TGTGCCAGCGCTGGGGGAGTAGGAATCACTGAAGCTTTCTTT. It is translated as CASAGGVGITEAFF.

The chain links TRBV18 to TRBJ2-2; TRBD1 aligns across 10 bases. The trim removed 0 bases at V and 6 bases at J, leaving 1 base unmatched. The CDR3 runs to 15 residues. Germline V lookup: CDR1 KGHSH, CDR2 LQKENI. The CDR3 loop reads CASSPPDRGSGELFF. DNA for the CDR3: TGTGCCAGCTCACCACCGGACAGGGGGTCCGGGGAGCTGTTTTTT.

This sequence joins TRBV6-1 and TRBJ2-1; D possibly corresponds to TRBD2 (5 bases). This CDR3 is 13 amino acids long. Germline V gene data show CDR1 as MNHNS and CDR2 as SASEGT. Trimming took off 7 bases at V and 8 bases at J, with 15 bases between the two ends. DNA for the CDR3: TGTGCCAGCATTGGTGTAGCGTCCGATGAGCAGTTCTTC. It codes for CASIGVASDEQFF.

This sequence joins TRBV10-3 and TRBJ2-1; the D is unclear. The CDR3 length is 12 residues. CDR1 ENHRY and CDR2 SYGVKD come from the germline V gene. V was trimmed by 2 bases and J by 9 bases, leaving 8 bases between them. Here the CDR3 reads CAISEDVGEQFF. CDR3 DNA: TGTGCCATCAGTGAGGATGTAGGTGAGCAGTTCTTC.

V usage is TRBV10-3 and J usage is TRBJ2-3; D may be TRBD1 or TRBD2 (6 bases each). The CDR3 is 15 residues long. Germline V gene data show CDR1 as ENHRY and CDR2 as SYGVKD. V lost 3 bases and J 2 bases, leaving 12 bases between the germline ends. The CDR3 DNA sequence: TGTGCCATCAGTGAATCGGGGGCGGACACAGATACGCAGTATTTT. Its translation: CAISESGADTDTQYF.

The V and J genes are TRBV11-2 and TRBJ2-6; either TRBD1 or TRBD2 may supply D (5 bases each). Looked up from germline, CDR1 is SGHAT and CDR2 is FQNNGV. V was trimmed by 5 bases and J by 2 bases, leaving 19 bases between them. This CDR3 contains 18 residues. DNA of the CDR3: TGTGCCAGCAGCCCGCTACGGGCAGGGACCCCTGGGGCCAACGTCCTGACTTTC. Translation: CASSPLRAGTPGANVLTF.

The table lists this clone with a count of one. CDR3 in DNA: TGTGCCACCTCGACAGCCTACGAGCAGTACTTC. Its protein is CATSTAYEQYF. The V call is TRBV28, the J call TRBJ2-7; weak D call: TRBD1 (5 bases). V was cut by 10 bases and J by 2 bases, with 9 bases left in between. This CDR3 is 11 amino acids long. The germline gives CDR1 MDHEN, CDR2 SYDVKM.

The chain carries TRBV29-1 and TRBJ1-3; 8 bases fit TRBD1. V gave up 4 bases and J gave up 2 bases; unmatched junction bases: 7. CDR3 length equals 15 residues. CDR1 and CDR2 (germline): SQVTM, ANQGSEA. The CDR3 DNA sequence: TGCAGCGTTGTGGTATTACAGGGGGCTGGAAACACCATATATTTT. It is translated as CSVVVLQGAGNTIYF.

A remark on this clone: Within the sample, other DNA sequences also encode this same CDR3. The chain joins TRBV18 to TRBJ2-7; TRBD1 aligns across 9 bases. Germline CDR1 KGHSH, CDR2 LQKENI. The CDR3 sequence is 14 residues long. The V segment lost 6 bases and the J segment 3 bases; nucleotides outside the gene matches: 6. The CDR3 DNA is TGTGCCAGCTCTCCGGGACAGGGTAGCTACGAGCAGTACTTC. It translates to CASSPGQGSYEQYF.

This sequence joins TRBV7-2 and TRBJ2-2, with D possibly matching TRBD2 (6 bases). This CDR3 region has 16 residues. CDR1 and CDR2 from the germline V gene are SGHTA and FQGNSA. V lost 3 bases and J lost 1, with 12 bases in between. For the CDR3, the DNA is TGTGCCAGCAGCTTTGGCGGGGCTAGGAACACCGGGGAGCTGTTTTTT. Amino acids: CASSFGGARNTGELFF.

The count of this clone is one. The chain couples TRBV19 to TRBJ2-7; D possibly corresponds to TRBD1 (7 bases). The length of the CDR3 is 16 residues. Trimming took off 4 bases at V and 6 bases at J, with 22 bases between the two ends. CDR1 and CDR2 (germline): LNHDA, SQIVND (reference sequence). The CDR3 nucleotides read TGTGCCAGTAGTACCCGCAGGGCGGGGACAGACAGCGAGCAGTACTTC. Translation gives CASSTRRAGTDSEQYF.

The rearrangement uses TRBV6-4 and TRBJ1-2; 8 bases align to TRBD1. This CDR3 region has 14 residues. Trimming cost V 6 bases and J 4 bases; bases outside gene matches: 7. CDR1 and CDR2 (germline): MRHNA, SNTAGT. Written as DNA, the CDR3 is TGTGCCAGCAGCGCCCGGACAGGGACCTATGGCTACACCTTC. Protein: CASSARTGTYGYTF.

The V gene is TRBV7-7, the J gene TRBJ2-1; 10 bases are a match to TRBD2. V shed 1 base and J 8 bases; nucleotides not matched to a gene: 5. The CDR3 has 15 amino acids. Germline CDR1 and CDR2: SSHAT and FNYEAQ (reference sequence). CDR3 DNA: TGTGCCAGCAGCTTAGGTCTAGCGGGAGTGGATGAGCAGTTCTTC. It specifies CASSLGLAGVDEQFF. The variable domain in full, with the rest retrieved from reference TRBV7-7 and TRBJ2-1, is GAGVSQSPRYKVTKRGQDVTLRCDPISSHATLYWYQQALGQGPEFLTYFNYEAQPDKSGLPSDRFSAERPEGSISTLTIQRTEQRDSAMYRCASSLGLAGVDEQFFGPGTRLTVL.

This rearrangement joins TRBV2 to TRBJ1-5; 9 nucleotides line up with TRBD1. The length of the CDR3 is 15 residues. Looked up from germline, CDR1 is SNHLY and CDR2 is FYNNEI. V was pared by 6 bases and J by 6 bases, with 9 bases of the junction left unmatched. CDR3 amino acids: CASRRGTGFGQPQHF. Here the CDR3 DNA reads TGTGCCAGCAGGAGGGGGACAGGGTTTGGTCAGCCCCAGCATTTT.

V and J are TRBV7-7 and TRBJ2-3, with 9 positions matching TRBD2. V lost 2 bases, J lost 6 bases, and 6 bases stayed unmatched. The V gene's germline CDR1 is SSHAT and CDR2 FNYEAQ (reference sequence). The CDR3 totals 15 residues. CDR3 region: CASSLSLAGSDTQYF. In DNA form, the CDR3 reads TGTGCCAGCAGCTTAAGCCTAGCGGGGTCCGATACGCAGTATTTT.